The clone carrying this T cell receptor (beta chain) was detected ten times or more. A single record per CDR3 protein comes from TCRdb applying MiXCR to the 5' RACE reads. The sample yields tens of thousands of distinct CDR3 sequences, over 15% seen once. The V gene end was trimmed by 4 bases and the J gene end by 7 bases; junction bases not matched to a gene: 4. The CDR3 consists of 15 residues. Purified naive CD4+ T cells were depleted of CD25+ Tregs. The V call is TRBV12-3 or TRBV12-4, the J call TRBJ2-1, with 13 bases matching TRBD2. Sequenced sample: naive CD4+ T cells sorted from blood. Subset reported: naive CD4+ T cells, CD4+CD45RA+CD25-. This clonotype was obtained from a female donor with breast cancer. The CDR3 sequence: CASSSTSGGTNEQFF. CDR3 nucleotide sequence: TGTGCCAGCAGTTCGACTAGCGGGGGGACAAATGAGCAGTTCTTC.